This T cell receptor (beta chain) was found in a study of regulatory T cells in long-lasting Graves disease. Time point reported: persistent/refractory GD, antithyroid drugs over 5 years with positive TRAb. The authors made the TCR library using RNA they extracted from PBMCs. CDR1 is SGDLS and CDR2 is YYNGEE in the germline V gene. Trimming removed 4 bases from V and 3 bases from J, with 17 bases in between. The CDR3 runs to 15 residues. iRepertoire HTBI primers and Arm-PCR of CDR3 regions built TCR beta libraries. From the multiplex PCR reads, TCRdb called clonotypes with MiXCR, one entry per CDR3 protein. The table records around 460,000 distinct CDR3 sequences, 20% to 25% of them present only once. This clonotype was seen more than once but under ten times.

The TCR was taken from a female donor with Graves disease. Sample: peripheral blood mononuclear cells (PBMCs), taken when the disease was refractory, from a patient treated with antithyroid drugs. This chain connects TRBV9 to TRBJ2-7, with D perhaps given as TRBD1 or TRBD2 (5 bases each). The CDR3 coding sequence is TGTGCCAGCAGCCCCCGGCTGGGGGTTGGCTACGAGCAGTACTTC. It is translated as CASSPRLGVGYEQYF.